This paragraph covers one T cell receptor (beta chain) sequence. Its specificity is unknown. This sample stems from a study of cytomegalovirus exposure and HLA in healthy donors. The CDR3 runs to 15 residues. CDR1 and CDR2 (germline): PRHDT, FYEKMQ (reference sequence). Trimming took 0 bases from V and 5 from J, leaving 8 bases between them. Both 60 Vbeta primers and 13 Jbeta primers went into the PCR. The method was immunoSEQ multiplex PCR; TCRdb's version includes in-frame clones alone and lacks a portion of them. The data hold around 150,000 clones, with more than 60% observed a single time. Findings and limits, study-wide: In a later analysis, DRB1 alleles had the most associated TCRs; HLA-C alleles the fewest. Using the classifier, cytomegalovirus status was reportedly diagnosed with high specificity and sensitivity. Association of roughly 17,000 TCR beta sequences with HLA alleles was found at 0.05 false discovery rate in a later analysis.

Though nominally healthy at sampling, donors likely had unrecorded immune exposures. Sequencing used PBMCs. The receptor comes from a man aged 18-30 years in good health and CMV-seropositive. The V gene is TRBV13, the J gene TRBJ2-6; no reliable D call. The CDR3 reads CASSLGLNWANVLTF. As DNA, the CDR3 is TGTGCCAGCAGCTTAGGCCTAAACTGGGCCAACGTCCTGACTTTC. The whole variable domain, filled in from reference TRBV13 and TRBJ2-6, reads AAGVIQSPRHLIKEKRETATLKCYPIPRHDTVYWYQQGPGQDPQFLISFYEKMQSDKGSIPDRFSAQQFSDYHSELNMSSLELGDSALYFCASSLGLNWANVLTFGAGSRLTVL.